The rows below give T cell receptor beta chains drawn from one sample of a study of patients and donors after allogeneic stem cell transplantation. TCRdb re-analysed the RT-PCR reads in MiXCR, keeping a single row per CDR3 protein. The sample has approximately 200,000 distinct CDR3 sequences; 38% are singletons. The source material was blood, either unsorted or a sorted T cell fraction (not recorded which). These TCRs come from a human donor who was either an allogeneic HSCT recipient or a stem cell or donor lymphocyte infusion donor (not recorded which). It is not recorded whose cells these are; they may come from a transplant donor. Each CDR3 is given with its conserved first and last residue.

cdr3_length: 16; j_call: TRBJ2-7; v_call: TRBV5-1; cdr3_aa: CASSLVGDTYPYEQYF
cdr3_length: 13; j_call: TRBJ2-7; v_call: TRBV5-1; cdr3_aa: CASSPGQESEQYF
cdr3_length: 13; j_call: TRBJ1-2; v_call: TRBV5-5; cdr3_aa: CASNPRVGGGYTF
cdr3_length: 18; j_call: TRBJ1-1; v_call: TRBV5-1; cdr3_aa: CASSLAWGTGAKNTEAFF
cdr3_length: 16; j_call: TRBJ2-3; v_call: TRBV7-9; cdr3_aa: CASSSHGRGETDTQYF
cdr3_length: 14; j_call: TRBJ2-4; v_call: TRBV20-1; cdr3_aa: CSARAWTGEVPQYF
cdr3_length: 16; j_call: TRBJ1-1; v_call: TRBV12-3/TRBV12-4; cdr3_aa: CASSSSPTGWNTEAFF
cdr3_length: 15; j_call: TRBJ1-5; v_call: TRBV19; cdr3_aa: CASNLDRYSNQPQHF
cdr3_length: 15; j_call: TRBJ2-3; v_call: TRBV10-3; cdr3_aa: CAIRLTGTGTDTQYF
cdr3_length: 17; j_call: TRBJ1-6; v_call: TRBV4-1; cdr3_aa: CASSHSSGQFDHSPLHF